This T cell receptor beta chain was obtained from a study of PD-1 blockade in classical Hodgkin lymphoma. Germline CDR1 is SGHNT and CDR2 is YYREEE (reference sequence). V was shortened by 4 bases and J by 15 bases, with 17 bases between the two germline ends. The CDR3 runs 12 residues. Study results and caveats: The study reported lower baseline TCR diversity in newly diagnosed patients than in healthy donors. Although disease activity or prior therapy may be involved, causes of the repertoire differences remain undefined.

Worth noting for this clone: Its target is unknown.

The protocol was immunoSEQ multiplex PCR, while the TCRdb copy is restricted to in-frame clones and leaves out a portion. The table has around 5,000 clones, roughly nine tenths seen once; the top ten hold under 15%. Stated time point: newly diagnosed, previously untreated cHL patient sample. The CD8+ T cells came from thawed PBMCs through magnetic negative selection. Sequenced: CD8+ T cells from blood. The chain is built from TRBV5-4 and TRBJ2-1; no firm D call. This receptor was obtained from a human donor with classical Hodgkin lymphoma. The CDR3 bases are TGTGCCAGCAGCCAAGACGAACAGATCAGGTTCTTC. Its protein product is CASSQDEQIRFF.